The 17 T cell receptor beta chains given below trace back to one sample, sequenced in a study of blood T cell repertoires in COVID-19. Libraries were prepared by immunoSEQ multiplex PCR; TCRdb keeps only in-frame clonotypes and omits some of them. The sample holds some 250,000 clones; 75% to 90% are singletons and the top ten take around 2%. Source material: PBMCs or T cells enriched from blood (not recorded which). The source is a woman between 45 and 65 years old who had recovered from COVID-19.

The V call is TRBV15, the J call TRBJ2-3, with 10 nucleotides matching TRBD2. CDR1 and CDR2 (germline): LNHNV, YYDKDF (reference sequence). V gave up 0 bases and J gave up 4 bases; unmatched junction bases: 16. The CDR3 consists of 20 residues. The CDR3 region has the DNA TGTGCCACCAGCAGAGATAGTGGGACTAGCGCTAGGAGGAAAGCAGATACGCAGTATTTT. Protein: CATSRDSGTSARRKADTQYF.

The genes are TRBV19 and TRBJ2-1, with unresolved D. Germline assignment: CDR1 LNHDA and CDR2 SQIVND (reference sequence). Between the trimmed V and J ends, which lost 0 bases and 6 bases, there was a span of 9 bases. The CDR3 is 14 amino acids. The CDR3 is CASSIELQSNEQFF. In DNA form, the CDR3 reads TGTGCCAGTAGTATAGAGCTCCAGTCCAATGAGCAGTTCTTC.

The V call is TRBV2, the J call TRBJ1-6; tentative D call: TRBD1 (6 bases). The V and J ends lost 10 bases and 0 bases respectively, with 16 bases between them. The germline V gene has CDR1 SNHLY and CDR2 FYNNEI. There are 16 residues in the CDR3. The CDR3, as DNA: TGTGCCATCCTCGAAGACAGGAGCTCCTATAATTCACCCCTCCACTTT. Its protein product is CAILEDRSSYNSPLHF. Full variable domain (remainder filled in from reference TRBV2 and TRBJ1-6): EPEVTQTPSHQVTQMGQEVILRCVPISNHLYFYWYRQILGQKVEFLVSFYNNEISEKSEIFDDQFSVERPDGSNFTLKIRSTKLEDSAMYFCAILEDRSSYNSPLHFGNGTRLTVT.

The chain has TRBV18 and TRBJ2-2; D remains ambiguous. The CDR3 covers 13 residues. V was trimmed by 3 bases and J by 5 bases, leaving 7 bases between them. Germline CDR1 KGHSH, CDR2 LQKENI. The CDR3 nucleotides read TGTGCCAGCTCACCTCCCGTGACCGGGGAGCTGTTTTTT. It specifies CASSPPVTGELFF.

Regarding this clone: The same CDR3 also results from other DNA sequences found in this sample. This chain links TRBV15 with TRBJ1-2; D gene unclear. V was cut by 0 bases and J by 4 bases, with 9 bases left in between. Germline V gene lookup returns CDR1 LNHNV and CDR2 YYDKDF (reference sequence). This CDR3 has 14 amino acids. The CDR3 loop reads CATSRDRTGYGYTF. In DNA form, the CDR3 reads TGTGCCACCAGCAGAGATCGGACTGGCTATGGCTACACCTTC.

The chain links TRBV5-1 to TRBJ2-5; D remains ambiguous. CDR1 is SGHRS and CDR2 is YFSETQ in the germline V gene. The CDR3 is 15 amino acids. V lost 4 bases and J 5 bases, leaving 18 bases between the germline ends. This chain's CDR3 is CASSATSYEWETQYF. The CDR3 DNA sequence: TGCGCCAGCAGCGCCACGTCATATGAGTGGGAGACCCAGTACTTC.

The table lists this clone with a few counts. This chain uses TRBV11-3 with TRBJ2-7; the match to TRBD1 covers 7 bases. V dropped 0 bases and J dropped 2; count of bases not matched to a gene: 4. Germline lookup yields CDR1 SGHNT and CDR2 YENEEA. CDR3 length equals 15 residues. CDR3 bases: TGTGCCAGCAGCTTAGATCGGGACAGAGCCTACGAGCAGTACTTC. The encoded protein is CASSLDRDRAYEQYF. The complete variable domain, with remaining parts taken from reference TRBV11-3 and TRBJ2-7, reads EAGVVQSPRYKIIEKKQPVAFWCNPISGHNTLYWYLQNLGQGPELLIRYENEEAVDDSQLPKDRFSAERLKGVDSTLKIQPAELGDSAVYLCASSLDRDRAYEQYFGPGTRLTVT.

The chain uses TRBV9 and TRBJ1-1; 8 bases line up with TRBD1. The CDR3 runs 12 residues. The ends lost 6 bases at V and 11 bases at J; junction bases unmatched: 9. Germline loops: CDR1 SGDLS, CDR2 YYNGEE. CDR3 loop: CASTDRAMWAFF. In DNA, the CDR3 is TGTGCCAGCACGGACAGGGCCATGTGGGCTTTCTTT.

This clone showed up just once. The chain employs TRBV4-1 and TRBJ2-3; 15 bases fit TRBD2. The V segment lost 4 bases and the J segment 5 bases; nucleotides outside the gene matches: 4. Germline CDR1 MGHRA, CDR2 YSYEKL. The CDR3 contains 16 residues. In nucleotides, the CDR3 is TGCGCCAGCAGCCTCTCGGGACTAGCGGGAGGAGATACGCAGTATTTT. It encodes CASSLSGLAGGDTQYF.

The chain links TRBV25-1 to TRBJ2-1; the match to TRBD1 covers 7 bases. J lost 2 bases, V lost 4 bases, and 11 bases had no gene match. Germline CDR1 and CDR2: MGHDK and SYGVNS. This CDR3 comprises 17 residues. CDR3 sequence (DNA): TGTGCCAGCAGTGCATCGTCGGGACAGAATACCTACAATGAGCAGTTCTTC. This codes for CASSASSGQNTYNEQFF.

The chain links TRBV19 to TRBJ1-4; perhaps TRBD1 as D (6 bases). Germline CDR1 LNHDA, CDR2 SQIVND (reference sequence). V lost 8 bases to trimming and J lost 0 bases, with 22 bases between them. This CDR3 is built from 18 residues. CDR3 coding DNA: TGTGCCAGTTCCTACAACAGGGTCGGGCTTGCAACTAATGAAAAACTGTTTTTT. Translation: CASSYNRVGLATNEKLFF.

The CDR3, as DNA: TGTGCCAGCAGCTTAGATGTCAGGCGATCCTACGAGCAGTACTTC. Its translation is CASSLDVRRSYEQYF. The chain employs TRBV7-8 and TRBJ2-7, with D hard to call. This CDR3 region has 15 residues. Trimming left V 1 base short and J 1 base short, with 11 bases between. Per germline, CDR1 SGHVS and CDR2 FQNEAQ.

The rearrangement uses TRBV6-5 and TRBJ2-2, with D tentatively TRBD1 (6 bases). Trimming removed 1 base at V and 6 bases at J, with 12 bases between. The CDR3 extends over 15 amino acids. Germline loops: CDR1 MNHEY, CDR2 SVGAGI. CDR3 amino acids: CASSYLQGFAGELFF. The CDR3 DNA reads as TGTGCCAGCAGTTACTTACAGGGATTCGCCGGGGAGCTGTTTTTT.

The chain couples TRBV9 to TRBJ2-3; TRBD1 matches at 8 bases. The CDR3 runs 13 residues. Germline CDR1 reads SGDLS; CDR2 reads YYNGEE. The ends lost 4 bases at V and 4 bases at J; junction bases unmatched: 2. The CDR3 is CASSLTGADTQYF. The CDR3 coding sequence is TGTGCCAGCAGCTTGACAGGGGCAGATACGCAGTATTTT.

The chain couples TRBV27 to TRBJ2-1; a weak D match, TRBD2 (6 bases). V lost 5 bases and J lost 1, with 15 bases in between. CDR1 and CDR2 (germline): MNHEY, SMNVEV (reference sequence). The CDR3 has 16 residues. CDR3 DNA: TGTGCCAGCAGTATCTCAGCGGGTCAATCCTACAATGAGCAGTTCTTC. This codes for CASSISAGQSYNEQFF.

The chain is built from TRBV27 and TRBJ2-3, with D maybe TRBD2 (7 bases). The germline V gene encodes CDR1 MNHEY and CDR2 SMNVEV (reference sequence). CDR3 size: 16 residues. Trimming took off 2 bases at V and 0 bases at J, with 12 bases between the two ends. The CDR3 DNA is TGTGCCAGCAGTTTACGCGCGGGGGCTAGCACAGATACGCAGTATTTT. It encodes CASSLRAGASTDTQYF.

This chain connects TRBV10-3 to TRBJ1-5; possibly TRBD1 for D (6 bases). Germline V gene data show CDR1 as ENHRY and CDR2 as SYGVKD. Trimming took off 5 bases at V and 16 bases at J, with 18 bases between the two ends. This CDR3 region has 12 residues. CDR3 nucleotide sequence: TGTGCCATCAGTCGGGGATGGGACATTGAACATTTT. This gives the protein CAISRGWDIEHF.